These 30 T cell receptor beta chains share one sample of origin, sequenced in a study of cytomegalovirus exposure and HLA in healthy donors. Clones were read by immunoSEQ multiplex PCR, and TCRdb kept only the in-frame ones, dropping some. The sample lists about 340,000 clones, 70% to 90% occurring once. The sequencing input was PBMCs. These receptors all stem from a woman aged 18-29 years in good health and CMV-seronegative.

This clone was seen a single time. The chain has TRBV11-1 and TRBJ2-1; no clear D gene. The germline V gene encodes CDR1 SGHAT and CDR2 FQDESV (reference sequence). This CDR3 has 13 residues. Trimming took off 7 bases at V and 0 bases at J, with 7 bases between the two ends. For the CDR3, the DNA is TGTGCCAGCACTCCGAGCTCCTACAATGAGCAGTTCTTC. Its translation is CASTPSSYNEQFF.

Here the CDR3 DNA reads TGTGCCAGCGGACAGGGATTGAGCACTGAAGCTTTCTTT. It encodes CASGQGLSTEAFF. This chain uses TRBV25-1 with TRBJ1-1, with 8 positions matching TRBD1. The germline V gene has CDR1 MGHDK and CDR2 SYGVNS. The CDR3 runs 13 residues. The V gene end was trimmed by 8 bases and the J gene end by 4 bases; junction bases not matched to a gene: 6. Together with reference TRBV25-1 and TRBJ1-1, the CDR3 gives the full variable domain: EADIYQTPRYLVIGTGKKITLECSQTMGHDKMYWYQQDPGMELHLIHYSYGVNSTEKGDLSSESTVSRIRTEHFPLTLESARPSHTSQYLCASGQGLSTEAFFGQGTRLTVV.

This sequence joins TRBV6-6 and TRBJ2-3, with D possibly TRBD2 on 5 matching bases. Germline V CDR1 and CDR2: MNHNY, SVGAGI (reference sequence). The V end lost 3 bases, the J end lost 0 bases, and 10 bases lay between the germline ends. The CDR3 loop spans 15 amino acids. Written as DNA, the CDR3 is TGTGCCAGCAGTTATGAGGGCCTGAGCACAGATACGCAGTATTTT. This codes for CASSYEGLSTDTQYF.

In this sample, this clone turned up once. CDR3 DNA: TGTGCCAGCAGTTGGGCCGTGGGTGCGGGGACTGAAGCTTTCTTT. Translated, it gives CASSWAVGAGTEAFF. The chain is built from TRBV7-8 and TRBJ1-1; D is ambiguous. V was shortened by 6 bases and J by 5 bases, with 19 bases between the two germline ends. Germline-derived CDR1 and CDR2 are SGHVS and FQNEAQ. The CDR3 sequence is 15 residues long.

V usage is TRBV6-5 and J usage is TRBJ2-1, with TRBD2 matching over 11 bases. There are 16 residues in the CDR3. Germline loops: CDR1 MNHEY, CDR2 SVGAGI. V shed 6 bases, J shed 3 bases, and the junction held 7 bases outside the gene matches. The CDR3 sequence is CASRYLTSGGYNEQFF. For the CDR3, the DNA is TGTGCCAGCAGATACCTAACTAGCGGGGGCTACAATGAGCAGTTCTTC.

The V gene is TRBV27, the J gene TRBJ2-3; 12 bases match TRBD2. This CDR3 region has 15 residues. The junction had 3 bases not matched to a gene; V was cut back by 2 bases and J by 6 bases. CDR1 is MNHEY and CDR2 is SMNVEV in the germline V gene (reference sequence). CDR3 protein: CASSLRLAGGDTQYF. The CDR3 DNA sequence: TGTGCCAGCAGTTTACGGCTAGCGGGGGGGGATACGCAGTATTTT.

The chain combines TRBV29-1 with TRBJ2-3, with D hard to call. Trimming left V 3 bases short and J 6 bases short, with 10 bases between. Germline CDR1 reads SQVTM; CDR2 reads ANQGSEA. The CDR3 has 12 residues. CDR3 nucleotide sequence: TGCAGCGTTGAGAAGAGTCCGGATACGCAGTATTTT. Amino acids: CSVEKSPDTQYF.

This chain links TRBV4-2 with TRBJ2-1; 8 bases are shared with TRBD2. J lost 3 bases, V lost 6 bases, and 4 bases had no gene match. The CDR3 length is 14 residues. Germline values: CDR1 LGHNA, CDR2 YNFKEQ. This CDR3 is CASRRGLDYNEQFF. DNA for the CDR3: TGTGCCAGCAGGCGGGGACTAGACTACAATGAGCAGTTCTTC.

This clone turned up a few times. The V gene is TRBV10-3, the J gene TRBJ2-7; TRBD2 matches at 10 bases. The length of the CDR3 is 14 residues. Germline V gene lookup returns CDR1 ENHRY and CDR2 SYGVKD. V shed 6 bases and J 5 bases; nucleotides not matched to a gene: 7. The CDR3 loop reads CAIRGPAGGDEQYF. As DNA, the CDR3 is TGTGCCATCAGGGGACCAGCGGGAGGGGACGAGCAGTACTTC.

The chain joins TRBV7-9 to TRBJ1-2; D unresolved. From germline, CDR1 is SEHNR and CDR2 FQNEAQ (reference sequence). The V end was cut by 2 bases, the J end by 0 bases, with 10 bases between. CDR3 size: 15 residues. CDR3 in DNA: TGTGCCAGCAGCTTACGGTCGAATGCTAACTATGGCTACACCTTC. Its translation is CASSLRSNANYGYTF. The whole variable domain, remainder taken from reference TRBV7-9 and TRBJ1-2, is DTGVSQNPRHKITKRGQNVTFRCDPISEHNRLYWYRQTLGQGPEFLTYFQNEAQLEKSRLLSDRFSAERPKGSFSTLEIQRTEQGDSAMYLCASSLRSNANYGYTFGSGTRLTVV.

CDR3 in amino acids: CASSSGTGNDEQYF. Written as DNA, the CDR3 is TGTGCCAGTAGTTCCGGGACAGGGAACGACGAGCAGTACTTC. The chain combines TRBV19 with TRBJ2-7; the match to TRBD1 covers 9 bases. With 5 bases clipped from V and 5 bases from J, the junction kept 7 bases outside the gene matches. Looked up from germline, CDR1 is LNHDA and CDR2 is SQIVND (reference sequence). The CDR3 length is 14 residues.

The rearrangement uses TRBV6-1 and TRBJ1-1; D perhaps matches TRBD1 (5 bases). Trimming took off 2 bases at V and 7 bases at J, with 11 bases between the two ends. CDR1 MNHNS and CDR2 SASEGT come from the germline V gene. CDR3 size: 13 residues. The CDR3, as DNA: TGTGCCAGCAGTGAAAGACAGTACAATGAAGCTTTCTTT. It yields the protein CASSERQYNEAFF.

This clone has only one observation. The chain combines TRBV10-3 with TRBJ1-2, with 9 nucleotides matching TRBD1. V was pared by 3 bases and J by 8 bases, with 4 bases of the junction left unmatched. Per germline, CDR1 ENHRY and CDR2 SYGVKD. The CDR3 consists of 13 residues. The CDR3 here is CAISEQGAGGYTF. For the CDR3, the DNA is TGTGCCATCAGTGAACAGGGGGCAGGGGGCTACACCTTC.

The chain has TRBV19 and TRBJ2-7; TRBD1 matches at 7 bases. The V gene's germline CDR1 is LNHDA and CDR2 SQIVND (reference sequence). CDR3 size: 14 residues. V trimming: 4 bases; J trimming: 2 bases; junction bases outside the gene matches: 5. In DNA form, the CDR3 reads TGTGCCAGTAGTACGGTACAGGGGACCTACGAGCAGTACTTC. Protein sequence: CASSTVQGTYEQYF.

The CDR3: CASSMGRGVSYGYTF. CDR3 coding DNA: TGTGCCAGTAGTATGGGGAGGGGCGTTAGTTATGGCTACACCTTC. This chain joins TRBV19 and TRBJ1-2; D possibly corresponds to TRBD1 (5 bases). Trimming cost V 3 bases and J 5 bases, with 16 bases left between them. Per the germline V gene, CDR1 is LNHDA and CDR2 is SQIVND (reference sequence). This CDR3 comprises 15 residues.

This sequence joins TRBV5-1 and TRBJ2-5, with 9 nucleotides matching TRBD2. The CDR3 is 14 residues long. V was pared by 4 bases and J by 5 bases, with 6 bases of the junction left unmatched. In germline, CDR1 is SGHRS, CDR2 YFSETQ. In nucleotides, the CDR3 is TGCGCCAGCAGCAAGCTAGCGGGATCGGAGACCCAGTACTTC. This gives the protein CASSKLAGSETQYF.

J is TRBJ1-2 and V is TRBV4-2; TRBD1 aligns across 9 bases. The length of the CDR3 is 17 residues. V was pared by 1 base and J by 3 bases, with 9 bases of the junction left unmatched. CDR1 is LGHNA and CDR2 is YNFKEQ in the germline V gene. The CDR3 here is CASSQGLITGGDYGYTF. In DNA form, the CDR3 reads TGTGCCAGCAGCCAAGGTCTTATCACAGGGGGCGACTATGGCTACACCTTC.

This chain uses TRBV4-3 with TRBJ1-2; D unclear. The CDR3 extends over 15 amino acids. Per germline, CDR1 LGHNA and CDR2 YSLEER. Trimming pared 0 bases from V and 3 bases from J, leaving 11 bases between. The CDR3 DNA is TGCGCCAGCAGCCAAGATCTTCAGAACCACTATGGCTACACCTTC. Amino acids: CASSQDLQNHYGYTF.

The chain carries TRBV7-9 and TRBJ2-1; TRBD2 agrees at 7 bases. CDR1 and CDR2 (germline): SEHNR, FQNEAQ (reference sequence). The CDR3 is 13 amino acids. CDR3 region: CGTRRRESNEQFF. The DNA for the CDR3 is TGTGGGACGAGGAGGCGGGAGTCCAATGAGCAGTTCTTC.

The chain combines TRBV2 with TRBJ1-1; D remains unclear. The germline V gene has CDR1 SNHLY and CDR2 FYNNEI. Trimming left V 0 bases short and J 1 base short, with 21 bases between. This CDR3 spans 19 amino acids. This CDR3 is CASSEALRPIARGNTEAFF. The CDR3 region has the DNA TGTGCCAGCAGTGAAGCGCTTCGACCCATCGCTCGGGGGAACACTGAAGCTTTCTTT.

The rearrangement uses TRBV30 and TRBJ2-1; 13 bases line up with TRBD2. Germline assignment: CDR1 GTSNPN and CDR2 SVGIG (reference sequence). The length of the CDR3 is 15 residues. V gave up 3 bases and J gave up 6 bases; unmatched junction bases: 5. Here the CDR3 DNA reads TGTGCCTGGAGCCTCGGACTAGCGGGAGTCAATGAGCAGTTCTTC. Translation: CAWSLGLAGVNEQFF.

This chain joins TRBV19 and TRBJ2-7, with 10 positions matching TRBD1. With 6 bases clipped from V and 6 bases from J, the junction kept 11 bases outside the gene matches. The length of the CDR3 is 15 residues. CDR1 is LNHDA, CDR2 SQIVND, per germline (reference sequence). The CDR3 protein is CASSSGQGSVAEQYF. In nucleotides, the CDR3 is TGTGCCAGTAGCTCGGGACAGGGGAGTGTAGCCGAGCAGTACTTC.

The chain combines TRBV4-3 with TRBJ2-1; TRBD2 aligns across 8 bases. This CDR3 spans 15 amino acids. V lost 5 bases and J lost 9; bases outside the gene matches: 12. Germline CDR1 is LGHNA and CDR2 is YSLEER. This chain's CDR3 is CASSKTGLGEGEQFF. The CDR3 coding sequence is TGCGCCAGCAGCAAGACGGGACTAGGGGAAGGTGAGCAGTTCTTC.

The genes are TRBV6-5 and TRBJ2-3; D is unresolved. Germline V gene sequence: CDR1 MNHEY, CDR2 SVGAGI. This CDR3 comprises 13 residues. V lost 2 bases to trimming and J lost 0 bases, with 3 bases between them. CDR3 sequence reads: CASSYRSTDTQYF. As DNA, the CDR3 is TGTGCCAGCAGTTACCGTAGCACAGATACGCAGTATTTT.

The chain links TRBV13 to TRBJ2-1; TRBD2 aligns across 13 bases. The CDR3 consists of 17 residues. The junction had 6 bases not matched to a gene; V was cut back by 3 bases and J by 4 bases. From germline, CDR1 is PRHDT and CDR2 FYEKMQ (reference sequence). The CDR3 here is CASSFGTSGTPYNEQFF. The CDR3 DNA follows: TGTGCCAGCAGCTTCGGGACTAGCGGGACCCCATACAATGAGCAGTTCTTC. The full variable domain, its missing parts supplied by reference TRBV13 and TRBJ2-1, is AAGVIQSPRHLIKEKRETATLKCYPIPRHDTVYWYQQGPGQDPQFLISFYEKMQSDKGSIPDRFSAQQFSDYHSELNMSSLELGDSALYFCASSFGTSGTPYNEQFFGPGTRLTVL.

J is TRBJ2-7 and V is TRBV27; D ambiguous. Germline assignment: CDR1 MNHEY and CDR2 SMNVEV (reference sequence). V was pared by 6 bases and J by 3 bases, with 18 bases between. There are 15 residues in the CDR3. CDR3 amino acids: CASRPTPGWLYEQYF. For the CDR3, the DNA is TGTGCCAGCAGACCTACCCCGGGTTGGCTCTACGAGCAGTACTTC.

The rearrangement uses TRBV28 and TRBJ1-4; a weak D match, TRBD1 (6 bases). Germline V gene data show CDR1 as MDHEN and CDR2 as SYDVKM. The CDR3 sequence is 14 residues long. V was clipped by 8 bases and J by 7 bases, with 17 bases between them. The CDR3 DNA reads TGTGCCAGCCATACACAGGGACGAAGTGAAAAACTGTTTTTT. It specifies CASHTQGRSEKLFF.

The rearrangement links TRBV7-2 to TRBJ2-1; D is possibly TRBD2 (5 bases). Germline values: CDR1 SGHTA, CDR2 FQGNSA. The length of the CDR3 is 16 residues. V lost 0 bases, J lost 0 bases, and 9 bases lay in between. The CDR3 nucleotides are TGTGCCAGCAGCTTAGCGCAAAGCGGCTCCTACAATGAGCAGTTCTTC. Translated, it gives CASSLAQSGSYNEQFF.

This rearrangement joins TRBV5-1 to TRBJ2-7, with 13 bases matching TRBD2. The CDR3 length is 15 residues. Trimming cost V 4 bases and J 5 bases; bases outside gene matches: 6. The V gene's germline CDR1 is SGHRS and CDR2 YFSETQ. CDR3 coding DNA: TGCGCCAGCAGCCTGACGGGACTAGCGGGAAACGAGCAGTACTTC. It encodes CASSLTGLAGNEQYF.

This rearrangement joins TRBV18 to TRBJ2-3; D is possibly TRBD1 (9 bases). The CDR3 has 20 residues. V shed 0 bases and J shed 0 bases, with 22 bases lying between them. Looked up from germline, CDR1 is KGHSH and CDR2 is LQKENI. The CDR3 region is CASSPPGQGSSSGSTDTQYF. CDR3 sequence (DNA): TGTGCCAGCTCACCACCGGGACAGGGTTCTTCTAGCGGGAGCACAGATACGCAGTATTTT.